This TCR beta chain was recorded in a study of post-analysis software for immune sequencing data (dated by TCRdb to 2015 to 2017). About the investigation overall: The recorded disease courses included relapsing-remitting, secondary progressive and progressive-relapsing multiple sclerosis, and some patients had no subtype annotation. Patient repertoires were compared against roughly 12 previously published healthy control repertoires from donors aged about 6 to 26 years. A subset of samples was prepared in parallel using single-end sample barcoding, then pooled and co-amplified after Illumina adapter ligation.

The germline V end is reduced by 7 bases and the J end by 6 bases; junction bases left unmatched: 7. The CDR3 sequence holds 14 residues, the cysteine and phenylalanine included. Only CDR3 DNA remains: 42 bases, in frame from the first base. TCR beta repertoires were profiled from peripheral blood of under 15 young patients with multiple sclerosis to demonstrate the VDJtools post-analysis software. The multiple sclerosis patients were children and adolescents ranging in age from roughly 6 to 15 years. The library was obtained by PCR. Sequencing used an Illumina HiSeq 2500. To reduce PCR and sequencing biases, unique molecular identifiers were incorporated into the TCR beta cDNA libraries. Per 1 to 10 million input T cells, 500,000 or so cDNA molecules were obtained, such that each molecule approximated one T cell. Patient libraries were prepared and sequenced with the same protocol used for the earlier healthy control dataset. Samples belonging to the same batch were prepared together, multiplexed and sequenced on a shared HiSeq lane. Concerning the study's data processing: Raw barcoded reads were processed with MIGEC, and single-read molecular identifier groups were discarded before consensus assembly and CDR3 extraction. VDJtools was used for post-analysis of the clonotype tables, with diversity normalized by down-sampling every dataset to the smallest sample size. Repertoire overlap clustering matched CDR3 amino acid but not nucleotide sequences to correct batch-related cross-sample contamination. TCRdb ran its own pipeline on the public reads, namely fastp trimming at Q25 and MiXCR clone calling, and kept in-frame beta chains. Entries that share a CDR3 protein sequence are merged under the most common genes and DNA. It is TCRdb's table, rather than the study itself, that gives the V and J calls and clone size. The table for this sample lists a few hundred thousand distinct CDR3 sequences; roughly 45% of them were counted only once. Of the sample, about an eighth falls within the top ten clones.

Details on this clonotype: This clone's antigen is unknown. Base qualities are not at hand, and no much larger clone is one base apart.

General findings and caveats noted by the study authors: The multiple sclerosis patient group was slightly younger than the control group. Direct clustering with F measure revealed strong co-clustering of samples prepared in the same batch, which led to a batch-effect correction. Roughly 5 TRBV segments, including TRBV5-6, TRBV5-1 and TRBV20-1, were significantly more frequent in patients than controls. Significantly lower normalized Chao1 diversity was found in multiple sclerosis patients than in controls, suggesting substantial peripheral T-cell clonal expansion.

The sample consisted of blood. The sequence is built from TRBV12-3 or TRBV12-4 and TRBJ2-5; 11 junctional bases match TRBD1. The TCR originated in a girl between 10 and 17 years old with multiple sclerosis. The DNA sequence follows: TGTGCCAGCACTGGACAGGGGGCGAGGAAGACCCAGTACTTC. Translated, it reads CASTGQGARKTQYF.